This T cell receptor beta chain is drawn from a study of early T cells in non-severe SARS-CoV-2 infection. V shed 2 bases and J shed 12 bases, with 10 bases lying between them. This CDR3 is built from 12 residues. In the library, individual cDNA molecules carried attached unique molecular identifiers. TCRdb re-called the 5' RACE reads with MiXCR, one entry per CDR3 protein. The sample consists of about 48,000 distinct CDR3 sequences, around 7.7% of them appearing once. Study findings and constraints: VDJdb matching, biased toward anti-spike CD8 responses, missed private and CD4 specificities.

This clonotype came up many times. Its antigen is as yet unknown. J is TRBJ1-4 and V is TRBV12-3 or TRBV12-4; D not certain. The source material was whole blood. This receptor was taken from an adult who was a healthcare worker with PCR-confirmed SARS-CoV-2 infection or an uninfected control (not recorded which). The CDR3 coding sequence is TGTGCCAGCAGTTTACGACGAAAAGAACTGTTTTTT. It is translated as CASSLRRKELFF.